A selection of T cell receptor beta chains follows, all from one sample in a study of T cell responses to AZD1222 COVID-19 vaccine. This table comes from immunoSEQ multiplex PCR, and its TCRdb copy is limited to in-frame clones, with some not included. The sample has some 130,000 clones, approximately 84% seen once. Specimen: peripheral blood, collected on day 0 of AZD1222 vaccination. These receptors all come from an adult in good health. Both conserved end residues are part of each CDR3. Each record gives: J gene, D gene, clone size, V gene, CDR3 DNA, CDR3 protein. The D gene is left open where the match is weak. Expanded clones are given a class, and other clones once, few, many or no size at all.

J: TRBJ1-2; D: NA; size: NA; V: TRBV6-5; DNA: TGTGCCAGCCGCGCACTTACCTATGGCTACACCTTC; CDR3: CASRALTYGYTF
J: TRBJ1-4; D: NA; size: NA; V: TRBV2; DNA: TGTGCCAGCCATATGGGGGTTAAGGAAAAACTGTTTTTT; CDR3: CASHMGVKEKLFF
J: TRBJ2-1; D: TRBD2; size: NA; V: TRBV4-1; DNA: TGCGCCCGCGGGGGGCCTCGCGGGGGGAGGAGCTCCTACAATGAGCAGTTCTTC; CDR3: CARGGPRGGRSSYNEQFF
J: TRBJ2-4; D: NA; size: NA; V: TRBV4-1; DNA: TGCGCCAGCAGCCAAGATGTATGGCTGTTTAGGGTCAAAAACATTCAGTACTTC; CDR3: CASSQDVWLFRVKNIQYF
J: TRBJ1-1; D: TRBD1; size: NA; V: TRBV5-4; DNA: TGTGCCAGCAGCCGCGAGGGGACAGGGGGAAAGAACACTGAAGCTTTCTTT; CDR3: CASSREGTGGKNTEAFF
J: TRBJ1-1; D: NA; size: NA; V: TRBV6-4; DNA: TGTGCCACCTGGTGGCGGGGTGGTTTCATGAACACTGAAGCTTTCTTT; CDR3: CATWWRGGFMNTEAFF
J: TRBJ1-1; D: NA; size: NA; V: TRBV9; DNA: TGTGCCAGCAGCCCGGTCGGGGGCGCGAACACTGAAGCTTTCTTT; CDR3: CASSPVGGANTEAFF
J: TRBJ2-3; D: TRBD2; size: NA; V: TRBV2; DNA: TGTGCCAGCAGTGAAAGCTCTGGGACTAGCGTGCTTCATACGCAGTATTTT; CDR3: CASSESSGTSVLHTQYF
J: TRBJ2-2; D: NA; size: NA; V: TRBV27; DNA: TGTGCCAGCAGTTTCAGGGCTGACACCGGGGAGCTGTTTTTT; CDR3: CASSFRADTGELFF
J: TRBJ2-2; D: NA; size: once; V: TRBV5-4; DNA: TGTGCCAGCAGCACAGGACCGGAGCTGTTTTTT; CDR3: CASSTGPELFF
J: TRBJ2-2; D: NA; size: NA; V: TRBV5-8; DNA: TGTGCCAGCAGCCGGAGAGTAGGGAACACCGGGGAGCTGTTTTTT; CDR3: CASSRRVGNTGELFF
J: TRBJ1-1; D: NA; size: NA; V: TRBV6-5; DNA: TGTGCCAGTGAGGGGGGGGAGATGAACACTGAAGCTTTCTTT; CDR3: CASEGGEMNTEAFF
J: TRBJ1-1; D: TRBD1; size: NA; V: TRBV29-1; DNA: TGCAGCGTTGACAGGGGGTCCACTGAAGCTTTCTTT; CDR3: CSVDRGSTEAFF
J: TRBJ1-5; D: NA; size: NA; V: TRBV10-3; DNA: TGTGCCTCCGGCGGTTTGGAACGCAATCAGCCCCAGCATTTT; CDR3: CASGGLERNQPQHF
J: TRBJ1-1; D: NA; size: few; V: TRBV11-2; DNA: TGTGCCAGCAGCTTACAGGTGGGGAACACTGAAGCTTTCTTT; CDR3: CASSLQVGNTEAFF
J: TRBJ1-2; D: NA; size: NA; V: TRBV7-9; DNA: TGTGCCAGCAGTCTTACGGGCGCGGACAGAAAATTTAACTATGGCTACACCTTC; CDR3: CASSLTGADRKFNYGYTF
J: TRBJ2-2; D: TRBD2; size: NA; V: TRBV5-4; DNA: TGTGCCAGCAGCTTGGGCGGGGGGCAAGGCACCGGGGAGCTGTTTTTT; CDR3: CASSLGGGQGTGELFF
J: TRBJ2-1; D: NA; size: NA; V: TRBV12-5; DNA: TGTGCTAGTGGTTTGTCCGGGACGTTTTACAATGAGCAGTTCTTC; CDR3: CASGLSGTFYNEQFF
J: TRBJ1-3; D: NA; size: NA; V: TRBV5-5; DNA: TGTGCCAGCAGCTTGGTGGCAGGGGCTTCCTCTGGAAACACCATATATTTT; CDR3: CASSLVAGASSGNTIYF
J: TRBJ2-3; D: NA; size: few; V: TRBV28; DNA: TGTGCCAGCACTCAGCGGGGCACAGATACGCAGTATTTT; CDR3: CASTQRGTDTQYF
J: TRBJ2-7; D: TRBD2; size: NA; V: TRBV19; DNA: TGTGCCAGTAAAGTGACTAGCGGATCCTACGAGCAGTACTTC; CDR3: CASKVTSGSYEQYF
J: TRBJ1-5; D: NA; size: NA; V: TRBV28; DNA: TGTGCCAGCAGTTTAGTGGCCAGGGGCAATCAGCCCCAGCATTTT; CDR3: CASSLVARGNQPQHF
J: TRBJ1-2; D: NA; size: NA; V: TRBV4-2; DNA: TGTGCCAGCAGCCAAGGGGGGGTCCCGAACTATGGCTACACCTTC; CDR3: CASSQGGVPNYGYTF
J: TRBJ1-1; D: TRBD1; size: NA; V: TRBV6-6; DNA: TGTGCCAGCACCTCGGCCCAAGGGGGCAGAAACACTGAAGCTTTCTTT; CDR3: CASTSAQGGRNTEAFF
J: TRBJ2-2; D: NA; size: NA; V: TRBV7-3; DNA: TGTGCCAGCAGCTTACAGGGGACGAACACCGGGGAGCTGTTTTTT; CDR3: CASSLQGTNTGELFF
J: TRBJ2-2; D: NA; size: NA; V: TRBV24-1; DNA: TGTGCCACCAGCGGGAGCCCACCGAACACCGGGGAGCTGTTTTTT; CDR3: CATSGSPPNTGELFF
J: TRBJ1-1; D: NA; size: NA; V: TRBV7-8; DNA: TGTGCCAGCAGCTTAGTTAGGGTGGTTGCTGAAGCTTTCTTT; CDR3: CASSLVRVVAEAFF
J: TRBJ1-1; D: TRBD1; size: NA; V: TRBV28; DNA: TGTGCCAGCAGTATCCGGGACAGGGATGAAGCTTTCTTT; CDR3: CASSIRDRDEAFF
J: TRBJ2-3; D: NA; size: NA; V: TRBV5-1; DNA: TGCGCCAGCAGCTGGGGATACAACACAGATACGCAGTATTTT; CDR3: CASSWGYNTDTQYF
J: TRBJ1-1; D: NA; size: NA; V: TRBV19; DNA: TGTGCCAGTAGTATCTTCGGTGGGACTGAAGCTTTCTTT; CDR3: CASSIFGGTEAFF